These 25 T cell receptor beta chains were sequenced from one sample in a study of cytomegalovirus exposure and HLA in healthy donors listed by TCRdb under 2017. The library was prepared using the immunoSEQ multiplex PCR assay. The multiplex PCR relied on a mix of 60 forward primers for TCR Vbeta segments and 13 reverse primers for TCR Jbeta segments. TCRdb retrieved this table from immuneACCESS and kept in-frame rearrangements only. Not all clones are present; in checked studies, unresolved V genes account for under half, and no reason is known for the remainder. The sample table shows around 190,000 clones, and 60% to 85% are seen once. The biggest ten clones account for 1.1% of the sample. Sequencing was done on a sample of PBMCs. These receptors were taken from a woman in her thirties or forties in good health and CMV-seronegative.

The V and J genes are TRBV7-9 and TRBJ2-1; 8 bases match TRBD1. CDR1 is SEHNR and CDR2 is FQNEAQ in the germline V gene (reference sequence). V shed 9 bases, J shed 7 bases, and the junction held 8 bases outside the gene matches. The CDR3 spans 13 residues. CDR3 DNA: TGTGCCAGTCAAACAGGGGGTGGAAATGAGCAGTTCTTC. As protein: CASQTGGGNEQFF.

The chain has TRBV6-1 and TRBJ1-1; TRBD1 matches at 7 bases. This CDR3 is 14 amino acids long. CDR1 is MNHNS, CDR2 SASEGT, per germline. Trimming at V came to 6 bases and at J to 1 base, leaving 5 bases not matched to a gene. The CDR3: CASRLQGRNTEAFF. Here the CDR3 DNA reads TGTGCCAGCAGACTACAGGGGAGGAACACTGAAGCTTTCTTT.

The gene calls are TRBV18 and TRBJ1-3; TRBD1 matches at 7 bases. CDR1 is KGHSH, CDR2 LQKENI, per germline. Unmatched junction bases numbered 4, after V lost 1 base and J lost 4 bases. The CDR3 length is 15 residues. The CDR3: CASSPRGQAGNTIYF. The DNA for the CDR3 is TGTGCCAGCTCACCACGAGGACAGGCAGGAAACACCATATATTTT.

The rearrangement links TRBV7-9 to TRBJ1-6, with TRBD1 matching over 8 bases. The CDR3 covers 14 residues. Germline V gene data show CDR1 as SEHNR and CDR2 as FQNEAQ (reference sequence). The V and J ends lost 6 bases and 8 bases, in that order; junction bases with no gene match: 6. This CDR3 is CASRIDRGYSPLHF. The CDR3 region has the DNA TGTGCCAGCAGAATAGACAGGGGTTATTCACCCCTCCACTTT.

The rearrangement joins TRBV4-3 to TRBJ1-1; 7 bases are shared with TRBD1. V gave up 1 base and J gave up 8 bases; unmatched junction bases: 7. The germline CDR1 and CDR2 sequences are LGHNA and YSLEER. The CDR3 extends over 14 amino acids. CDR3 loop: CASSQVTGRGEAFF. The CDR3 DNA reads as TGCGCCAGCAGCCAAGTGACAGGCAGGGGGGAAGCTTTCTTT.

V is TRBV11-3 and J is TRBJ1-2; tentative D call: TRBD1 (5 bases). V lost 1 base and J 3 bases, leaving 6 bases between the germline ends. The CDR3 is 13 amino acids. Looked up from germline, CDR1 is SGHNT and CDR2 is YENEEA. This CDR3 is CASSLARDYGYTF. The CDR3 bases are TGTGCCAGCAGCTTAGCCAGGGACTATGGCTACACCTTC.

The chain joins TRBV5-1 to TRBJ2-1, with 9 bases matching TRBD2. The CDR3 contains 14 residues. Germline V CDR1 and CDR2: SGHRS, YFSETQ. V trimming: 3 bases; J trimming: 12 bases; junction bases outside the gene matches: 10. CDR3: CASSSSGTSRGQFF. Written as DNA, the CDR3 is TGCGCCAGCAGCTCGTCCGGGACTAGCAGGGGGCAGTTCTTC.

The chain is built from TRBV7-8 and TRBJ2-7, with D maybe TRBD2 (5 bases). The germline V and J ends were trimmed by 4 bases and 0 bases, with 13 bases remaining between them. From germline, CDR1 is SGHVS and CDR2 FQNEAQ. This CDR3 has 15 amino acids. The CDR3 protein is CASSSSSGSSYEQYF. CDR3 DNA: TGTGCCAGCAGCTCGTCGAGCGGCAGCTCCTACGAGCAGTACTTC. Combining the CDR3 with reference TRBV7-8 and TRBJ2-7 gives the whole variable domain GAGVSQSPRYKVAKRGQDVALRCDPISGHVSLFWYQQALGQGPEFLTYFQNEAQLDKSGLPSDRFFAERPEGSVSTLKIQRTQQEDSAVYLCASSSSSGSSYEQYFGPGTRLTVT.

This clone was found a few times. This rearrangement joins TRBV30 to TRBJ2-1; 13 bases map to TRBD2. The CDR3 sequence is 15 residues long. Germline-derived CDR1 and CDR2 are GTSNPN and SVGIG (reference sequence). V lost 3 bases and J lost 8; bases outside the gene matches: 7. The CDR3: CAWSTGLAGEDEQFF. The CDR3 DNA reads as TGTGCCTGGAGCACAGGACTAGCGGGAGAAGATGAGCAGTTCTTC.

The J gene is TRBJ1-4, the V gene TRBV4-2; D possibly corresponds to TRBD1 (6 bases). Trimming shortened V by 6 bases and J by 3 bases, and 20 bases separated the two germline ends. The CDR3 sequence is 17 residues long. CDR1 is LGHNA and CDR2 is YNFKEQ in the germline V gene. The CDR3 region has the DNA TGTGCCAGCAGGCCTAGTGTTAACAGGGTTGCTAATGAAAAACTGTTTTTT. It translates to CASRPSVNRVANEKLFF.

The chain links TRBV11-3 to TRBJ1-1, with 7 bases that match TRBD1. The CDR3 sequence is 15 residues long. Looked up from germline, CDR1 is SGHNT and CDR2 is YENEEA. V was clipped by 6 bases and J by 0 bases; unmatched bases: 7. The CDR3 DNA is TGTGCCAGCAGGGGGACGACAGGGTTGAACACTGAAGCTTTCTTT. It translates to CASRGTTGLNTEAFF.

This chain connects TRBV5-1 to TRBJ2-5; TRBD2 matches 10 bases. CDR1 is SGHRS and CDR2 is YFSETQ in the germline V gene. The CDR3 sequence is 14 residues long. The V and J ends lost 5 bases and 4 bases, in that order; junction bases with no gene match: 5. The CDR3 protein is CASSSGTSVETQYF. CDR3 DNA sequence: TGCGCCAGCAGTTCCGGGACTAGCGTAGAGACCCAGTACTTC.

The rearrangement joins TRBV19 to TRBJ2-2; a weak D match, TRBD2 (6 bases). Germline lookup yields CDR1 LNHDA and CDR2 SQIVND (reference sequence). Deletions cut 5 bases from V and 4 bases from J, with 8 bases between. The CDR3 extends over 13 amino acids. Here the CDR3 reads CASSLRGTGELFF. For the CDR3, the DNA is TGTGCCAGTAGTTTGCGGGGCACCGGGGAGCTGTTTTTT.

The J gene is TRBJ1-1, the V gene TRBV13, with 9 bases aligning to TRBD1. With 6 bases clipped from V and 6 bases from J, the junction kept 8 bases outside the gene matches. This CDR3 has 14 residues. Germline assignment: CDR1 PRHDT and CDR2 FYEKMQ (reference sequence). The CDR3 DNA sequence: TGTGCCAGCAGTACAGGGGGCCTCCAGGCTGAAGCTTTCTTT. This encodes CASSTGGLQAEAFF.

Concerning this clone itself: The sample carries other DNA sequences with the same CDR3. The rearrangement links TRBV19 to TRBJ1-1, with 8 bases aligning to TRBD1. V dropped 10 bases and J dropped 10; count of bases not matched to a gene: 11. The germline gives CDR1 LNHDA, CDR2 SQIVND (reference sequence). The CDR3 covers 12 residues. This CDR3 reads CATPGTGGGAFF. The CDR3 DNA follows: TGTGCCACCCCCGGGACAGGTGGGGGAGCTTTCTTT.

This chain's CDR3 is CASSFAGADSGNTIYF. In DNA, the CDR3 is TGTGCCAGCAGCTTCGCAGGGGCCGACTCTGGAAACACCATATATTTT. This sequence joins TRBV7-2 and TRBJ1-3, with a weak D call TRBD1 (6 bases). Trimming left V 3 bases short and J 0 bases short, with 12 bases between. This CDR3 is 16 amino acids long. Germline CDR1 SGHTA, CDR2 FQGNSA.

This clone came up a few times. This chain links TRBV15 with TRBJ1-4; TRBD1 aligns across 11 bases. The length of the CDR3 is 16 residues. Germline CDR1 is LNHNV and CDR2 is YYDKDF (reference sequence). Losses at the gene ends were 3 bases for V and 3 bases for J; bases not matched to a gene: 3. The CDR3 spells CATSRDRGPSNEKLFF. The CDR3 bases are TGTGCCACCAGCAGGGACAGGGGGCCGTCTAATGAAAAACTGTTTTTT.

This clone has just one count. The CDR3 DNA reads TGTGCCATCAGTGGCCCCGGTGAAGCTTTCTTT. It codes for CAISGPGEAFF. This chain links TRBV10-3 with TRBJ1-1; D not resolved. The CDR3 totals 11 residues. Germline V CDR1 and CDR2: ENHRY, SYGVKD. V lost 4 bases and J 7 bases, leaving 7 bases between the germline ends.

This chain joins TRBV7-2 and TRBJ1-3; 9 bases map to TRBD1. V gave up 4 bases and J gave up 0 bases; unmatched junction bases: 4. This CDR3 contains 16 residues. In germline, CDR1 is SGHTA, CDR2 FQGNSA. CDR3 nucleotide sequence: TGTGCCAGCAGCTCTACAGGGGGCAACTCTGGAAACACCATATATTTT. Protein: CASSSTGGNSGNTIYF. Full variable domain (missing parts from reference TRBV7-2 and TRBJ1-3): GAGVSQSPSNKVTEKGKDVELRCDPISGHTALYWYRQSLGQGLEFLIYFQGNSAPDKSGLPSDRFSAERTGGSVSTLTIQRTQQEDSAVYLCASSSTGGNSGNTIYFGEGSWLTVV.

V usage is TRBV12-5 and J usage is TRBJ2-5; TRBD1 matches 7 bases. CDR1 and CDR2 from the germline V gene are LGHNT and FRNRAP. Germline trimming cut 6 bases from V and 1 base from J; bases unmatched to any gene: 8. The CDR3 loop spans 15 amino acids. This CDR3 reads CASGTGAKPQETQYF. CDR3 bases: TGTGCTAGTGGAACAGGGGCGAAACCCCAAGAGACCCAGTACTTC.

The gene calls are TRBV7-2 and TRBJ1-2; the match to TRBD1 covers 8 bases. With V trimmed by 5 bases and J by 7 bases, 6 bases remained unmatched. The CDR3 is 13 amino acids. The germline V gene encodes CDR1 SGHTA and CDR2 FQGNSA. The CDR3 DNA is TGTGCCAGCAGCCCGAGGACAGGGCCTGGCTACACCTTC. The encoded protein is CASSPRTGPGYTF.

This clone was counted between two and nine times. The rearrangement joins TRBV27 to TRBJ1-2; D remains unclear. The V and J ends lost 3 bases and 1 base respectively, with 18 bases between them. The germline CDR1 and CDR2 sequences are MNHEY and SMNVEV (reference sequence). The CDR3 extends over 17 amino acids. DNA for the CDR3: TGTGCCAGCAGTTTGAGCTATTGGGCCGTGCTTAACTATGGCTACACCTTC. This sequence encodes CASSLSYWAVLNYGYTF.

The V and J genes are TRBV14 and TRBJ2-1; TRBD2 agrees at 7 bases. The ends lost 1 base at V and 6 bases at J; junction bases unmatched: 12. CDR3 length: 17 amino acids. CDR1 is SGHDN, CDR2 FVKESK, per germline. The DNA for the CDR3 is TGTGCCAGCAGCCAAGTCTTATGGGCGGGAGTCTTCAATGAGCAGTTCTTC. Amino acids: CASSQVLWAGVFNEQFF.

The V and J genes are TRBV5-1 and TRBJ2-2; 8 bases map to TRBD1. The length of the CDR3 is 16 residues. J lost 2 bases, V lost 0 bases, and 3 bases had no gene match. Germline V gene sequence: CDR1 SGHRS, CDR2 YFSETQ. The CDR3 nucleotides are TGCGCCAGCAGCTTGGGGCAGGGGGCCAACACCGGGGAGCTGTTTTTT. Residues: CASSLGQGANTGELFF.

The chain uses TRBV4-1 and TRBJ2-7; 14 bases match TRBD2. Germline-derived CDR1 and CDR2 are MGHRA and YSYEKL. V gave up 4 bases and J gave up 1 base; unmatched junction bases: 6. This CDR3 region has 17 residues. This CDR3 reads CASSLRLAGGESYEQYF. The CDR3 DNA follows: TGCGCCAGCAGCCTCCGACTAGCGGGAGGGGAGTCCTACGAGCAGTACTTC.